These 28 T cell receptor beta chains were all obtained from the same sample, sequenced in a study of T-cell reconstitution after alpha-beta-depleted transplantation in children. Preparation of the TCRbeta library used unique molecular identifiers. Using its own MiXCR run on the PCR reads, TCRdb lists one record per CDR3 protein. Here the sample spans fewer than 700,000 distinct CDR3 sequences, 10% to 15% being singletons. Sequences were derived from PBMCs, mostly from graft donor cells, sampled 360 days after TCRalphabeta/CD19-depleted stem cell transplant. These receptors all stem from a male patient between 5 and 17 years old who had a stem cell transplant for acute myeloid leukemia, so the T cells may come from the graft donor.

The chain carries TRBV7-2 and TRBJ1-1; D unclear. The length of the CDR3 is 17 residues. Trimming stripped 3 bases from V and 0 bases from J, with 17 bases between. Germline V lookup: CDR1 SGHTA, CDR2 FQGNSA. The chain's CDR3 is CASSLLGFRSLNTEAFF. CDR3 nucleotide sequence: TGTGCCAGCAGCTTGCTGGGGTTCCGGTCTTTGAACACTGAAGCTTTCTTT.

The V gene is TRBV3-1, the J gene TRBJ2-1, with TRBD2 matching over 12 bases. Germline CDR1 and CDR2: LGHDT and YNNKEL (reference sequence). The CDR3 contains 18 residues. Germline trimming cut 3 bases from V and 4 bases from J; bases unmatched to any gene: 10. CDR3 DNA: TGTGCCAGCAGCCATGGGCTAGCGGGAGGGCCGGGTTACAATGAGCAGTTCTTC. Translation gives CASSHGLAGGPGYNEQFF.

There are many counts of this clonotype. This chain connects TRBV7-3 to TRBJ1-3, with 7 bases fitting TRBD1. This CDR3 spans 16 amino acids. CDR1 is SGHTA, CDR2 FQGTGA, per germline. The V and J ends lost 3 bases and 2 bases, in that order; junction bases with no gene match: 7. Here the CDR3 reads CASSFRQGTAGNTIYF. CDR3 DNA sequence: TGTGCCAGCAGCTTTCGACAGGGAACAGCTGGAAACACCATATATTTT.

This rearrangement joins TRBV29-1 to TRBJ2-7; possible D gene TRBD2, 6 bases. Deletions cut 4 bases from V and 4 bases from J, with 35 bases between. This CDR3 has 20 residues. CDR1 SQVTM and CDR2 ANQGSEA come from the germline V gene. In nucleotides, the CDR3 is TGCAGCGTTGTGTTGGCTGGTCATCAGATAACCGTTTTGCGGGAATACGAGCAGTACTTC. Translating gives CSVVLAGHQITVLREYEQYF.

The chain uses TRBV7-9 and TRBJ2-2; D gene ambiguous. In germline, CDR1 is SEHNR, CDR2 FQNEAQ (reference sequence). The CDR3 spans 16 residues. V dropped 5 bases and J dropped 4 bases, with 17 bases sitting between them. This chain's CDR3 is CASSSRAPLVTGELFF. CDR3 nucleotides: TGTGCCAGCAGCAGCCGAGCGCCGCTTGTCACCGGGGAGCTGTTTTTT.

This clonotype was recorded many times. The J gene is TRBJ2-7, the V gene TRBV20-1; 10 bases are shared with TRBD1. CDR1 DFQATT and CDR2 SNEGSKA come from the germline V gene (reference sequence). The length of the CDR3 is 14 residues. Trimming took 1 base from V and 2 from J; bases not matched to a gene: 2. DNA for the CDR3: TGCAGTGCTAGAGGGACAGGGGGGACCTACGAGCAGTACTTC. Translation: CSARGTGGTYEQYF.

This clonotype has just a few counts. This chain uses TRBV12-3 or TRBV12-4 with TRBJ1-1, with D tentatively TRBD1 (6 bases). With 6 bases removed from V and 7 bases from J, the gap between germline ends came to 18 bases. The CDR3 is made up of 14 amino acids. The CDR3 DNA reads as TGTGCCAGCAGGCTGGACCAGGGCAGGGGTGAAGCTTTCTTT. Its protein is CASRLDQGRGEAFF.

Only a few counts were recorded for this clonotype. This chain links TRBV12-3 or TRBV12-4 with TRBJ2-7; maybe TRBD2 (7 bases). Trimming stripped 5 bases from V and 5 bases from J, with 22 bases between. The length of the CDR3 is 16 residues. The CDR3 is CASSPGLGGDQDEQYF. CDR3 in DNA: TGTGCCAGCAGTCCGGGGTTAGGGGGGGATCAGGACGAGCAGTACTTC.

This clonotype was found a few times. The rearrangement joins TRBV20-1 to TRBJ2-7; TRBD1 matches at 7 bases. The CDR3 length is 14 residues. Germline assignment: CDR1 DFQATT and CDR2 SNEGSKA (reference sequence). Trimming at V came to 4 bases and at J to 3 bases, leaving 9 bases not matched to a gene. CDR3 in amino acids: CSATVTGASYEQYF. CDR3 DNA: TGCAGTGCTACCGTTACAGGGGCCAGCTACGAGCAGTACTTC.

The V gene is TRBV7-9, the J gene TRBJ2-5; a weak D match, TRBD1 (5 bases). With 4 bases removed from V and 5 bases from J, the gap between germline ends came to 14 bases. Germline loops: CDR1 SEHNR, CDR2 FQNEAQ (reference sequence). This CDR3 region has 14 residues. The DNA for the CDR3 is TGTGCCAGCAGCTCGCAAAGGGGCTTGGAGACCCAGTACTTC. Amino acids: CASSSQRGLETQYF.

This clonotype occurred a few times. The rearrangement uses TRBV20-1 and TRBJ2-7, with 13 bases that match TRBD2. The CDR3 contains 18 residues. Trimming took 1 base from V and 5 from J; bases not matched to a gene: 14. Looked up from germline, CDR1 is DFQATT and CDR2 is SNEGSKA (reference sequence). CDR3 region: CSARVVLAGGEIGDEQYF. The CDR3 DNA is TGCAGTGCTAGAGTTGTACTAGCGGGAGGGGAGATTGGGGACGAGCAGTACTTC.

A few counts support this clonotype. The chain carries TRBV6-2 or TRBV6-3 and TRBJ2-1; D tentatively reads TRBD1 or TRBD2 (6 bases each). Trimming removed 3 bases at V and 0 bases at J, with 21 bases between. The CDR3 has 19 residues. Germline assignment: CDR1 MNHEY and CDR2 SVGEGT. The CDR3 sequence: CASSYTPGTWGHSYNEQFF. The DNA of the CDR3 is TGTGCCAGCAGTTATACCCCTGGGACTTGGGGGCACTCCTACAATGAGCAGTTCTTC.

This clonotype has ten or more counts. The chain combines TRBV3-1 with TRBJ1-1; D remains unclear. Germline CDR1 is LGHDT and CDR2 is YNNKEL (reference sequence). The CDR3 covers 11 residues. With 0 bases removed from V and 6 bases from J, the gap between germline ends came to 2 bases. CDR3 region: CASSQESEAFF. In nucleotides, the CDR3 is TGTGCCAGCAGCCAAGAATCTGAAGCTTTCTTT.

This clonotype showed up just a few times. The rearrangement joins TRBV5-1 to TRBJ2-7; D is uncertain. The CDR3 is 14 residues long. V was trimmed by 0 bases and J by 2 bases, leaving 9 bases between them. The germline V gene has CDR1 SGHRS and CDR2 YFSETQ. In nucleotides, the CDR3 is TGCGCCAGCAGCTTGGCCGCTATTCCCTACGAGCAGTACTTC. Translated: CASSLAAIPYEQYF.

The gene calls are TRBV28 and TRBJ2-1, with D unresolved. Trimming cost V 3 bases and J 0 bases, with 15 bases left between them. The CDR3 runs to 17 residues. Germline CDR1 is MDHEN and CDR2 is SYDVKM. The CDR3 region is CASSFVGHPSSYNEQFF. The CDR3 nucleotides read TGTGCCAGCAGTTTTGTCGGCCACCCCAGCTCCTACAATGAGCAGTTCTTC.

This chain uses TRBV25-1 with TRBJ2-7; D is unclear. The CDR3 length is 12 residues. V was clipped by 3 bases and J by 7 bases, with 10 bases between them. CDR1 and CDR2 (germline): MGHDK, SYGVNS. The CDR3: CASSEVPWEQYF. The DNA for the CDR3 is TGTGCCAGCAGTGAGGTGCCCTGGGAGCAGTACTTC.

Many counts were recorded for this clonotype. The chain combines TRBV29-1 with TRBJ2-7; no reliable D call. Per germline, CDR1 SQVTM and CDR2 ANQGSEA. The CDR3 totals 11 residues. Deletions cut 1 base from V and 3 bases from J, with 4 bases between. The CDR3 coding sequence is TGCAGCGTTGAAGCCGGCTACGAGCAGTACTTC. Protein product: CSVEAGYEQYF.

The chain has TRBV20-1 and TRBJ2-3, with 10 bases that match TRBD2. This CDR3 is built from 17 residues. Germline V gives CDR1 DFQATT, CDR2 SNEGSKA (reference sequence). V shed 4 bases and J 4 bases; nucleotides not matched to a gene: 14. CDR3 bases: TGCAGTGCTACCCTTTGGGCTAGCGGGAGTCGTGCAGATACGCAGTATTTT. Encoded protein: CSATLWASGSRADTQYF.

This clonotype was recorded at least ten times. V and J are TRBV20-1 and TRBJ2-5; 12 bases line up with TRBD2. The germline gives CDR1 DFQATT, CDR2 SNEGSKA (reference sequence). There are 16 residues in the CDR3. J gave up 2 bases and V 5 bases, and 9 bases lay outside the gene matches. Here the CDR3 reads CSAGTLGLAGQETQYF. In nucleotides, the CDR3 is TGCAGTGCTGGAACCTTGGGACTAGCGGGTCAAGAGACCCAGTACTTC.

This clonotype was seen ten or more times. CDR3 DNA sequence: TGTGCCACCGGTGGGACCCCCTTAGCCAAAAACATTCAGTACTTC. Translation gives CATGGTPLAKNIQYF. The V gene is TRBV15, the J gene TRBJ2-4, with D perhaps given as TRBD1 or TRBD2 (5 bases each). The germline CDR1 and CDR2 sequences are LNHNV and YYDKDF (reference sequence). Trimming cost V 8 bases and J 0 bases, with 14 bases left between them. The CDR3 is 15 amino acids.

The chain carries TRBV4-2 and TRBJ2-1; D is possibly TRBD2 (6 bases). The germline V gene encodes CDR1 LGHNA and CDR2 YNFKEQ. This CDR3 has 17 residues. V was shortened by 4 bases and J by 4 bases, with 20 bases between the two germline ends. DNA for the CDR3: TGTGCCAGCAGCCTCGAAACCCCCGGAGGGGTTTACAATGAGCAGTTCTTC. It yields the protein CASSLETPGGVYNEQFF.

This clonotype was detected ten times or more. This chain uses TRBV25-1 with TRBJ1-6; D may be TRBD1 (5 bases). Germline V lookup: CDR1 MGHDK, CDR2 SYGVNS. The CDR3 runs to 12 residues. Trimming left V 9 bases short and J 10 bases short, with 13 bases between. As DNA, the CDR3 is TGTGCCAGTCGGGGCCTCAGGTCACCCCTCCACTTT. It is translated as CASRGLRSPLHF.

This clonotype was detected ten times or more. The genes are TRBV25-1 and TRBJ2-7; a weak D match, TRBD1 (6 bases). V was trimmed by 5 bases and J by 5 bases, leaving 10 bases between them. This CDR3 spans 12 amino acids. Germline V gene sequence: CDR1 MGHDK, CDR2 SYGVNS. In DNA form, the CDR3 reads TGTGCCAGCAGTACCCCAGGGGACGAGCAGTACTTC. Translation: CASSTPGDEQYF.

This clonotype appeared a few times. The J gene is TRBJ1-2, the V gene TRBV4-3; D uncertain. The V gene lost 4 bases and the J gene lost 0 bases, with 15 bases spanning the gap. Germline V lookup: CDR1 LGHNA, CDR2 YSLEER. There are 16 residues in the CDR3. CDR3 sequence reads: CASSLSPDYTNYGYTF. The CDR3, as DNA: TGCGCCAGCAGCCTTAGTCCGGACTATACTAACTATGGCTACACCTTC.

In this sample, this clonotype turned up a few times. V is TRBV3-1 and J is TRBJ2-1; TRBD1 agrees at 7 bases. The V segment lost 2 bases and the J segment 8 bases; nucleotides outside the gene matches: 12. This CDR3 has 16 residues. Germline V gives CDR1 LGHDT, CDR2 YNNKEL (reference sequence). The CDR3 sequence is CASSQFPGQVRYEQFF. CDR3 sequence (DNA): TGTGCCAGCAGCCAATTCCCCGGACAGGTTAGGTATGAGCAGTTCTTC.

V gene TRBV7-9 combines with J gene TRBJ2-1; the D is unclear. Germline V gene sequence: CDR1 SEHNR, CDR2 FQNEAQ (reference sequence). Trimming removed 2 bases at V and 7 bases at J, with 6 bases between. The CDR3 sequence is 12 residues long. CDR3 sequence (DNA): TGTGCCAGCAGCTTATTTGGGAATGAGCAGTTCTTC. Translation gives CASSLFGNEQFF.

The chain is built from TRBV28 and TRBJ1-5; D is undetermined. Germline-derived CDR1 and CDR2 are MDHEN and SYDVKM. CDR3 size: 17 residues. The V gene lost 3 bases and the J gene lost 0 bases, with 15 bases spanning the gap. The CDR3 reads CASSFNVFGYSNQPQHF. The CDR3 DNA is TGTGCCAGCAGTTTTAACGTATTTGGATATAGCAATCAGCCCCAGCATTTT.

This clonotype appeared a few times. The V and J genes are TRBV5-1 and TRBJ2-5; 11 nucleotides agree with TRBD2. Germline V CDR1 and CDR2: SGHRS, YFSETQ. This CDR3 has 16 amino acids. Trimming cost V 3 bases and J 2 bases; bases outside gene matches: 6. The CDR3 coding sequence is TGCGCCAGCAGCTCATCTAGCGGGAGGAGTCAAGAGACCCAGTACTTC. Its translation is CASSSSSGRSQETQYF. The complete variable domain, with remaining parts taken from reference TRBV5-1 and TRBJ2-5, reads KAGVTQTPRYLIKTRGQQVTLSCSPISGHRSVSWYQQTPGQGLQFLFEYFSETQRNKGNFPGRFSGRQFSNSRSEMNVSTLELGDSALYLCASSSSSGRSQETQYFGPGTRLLVL.